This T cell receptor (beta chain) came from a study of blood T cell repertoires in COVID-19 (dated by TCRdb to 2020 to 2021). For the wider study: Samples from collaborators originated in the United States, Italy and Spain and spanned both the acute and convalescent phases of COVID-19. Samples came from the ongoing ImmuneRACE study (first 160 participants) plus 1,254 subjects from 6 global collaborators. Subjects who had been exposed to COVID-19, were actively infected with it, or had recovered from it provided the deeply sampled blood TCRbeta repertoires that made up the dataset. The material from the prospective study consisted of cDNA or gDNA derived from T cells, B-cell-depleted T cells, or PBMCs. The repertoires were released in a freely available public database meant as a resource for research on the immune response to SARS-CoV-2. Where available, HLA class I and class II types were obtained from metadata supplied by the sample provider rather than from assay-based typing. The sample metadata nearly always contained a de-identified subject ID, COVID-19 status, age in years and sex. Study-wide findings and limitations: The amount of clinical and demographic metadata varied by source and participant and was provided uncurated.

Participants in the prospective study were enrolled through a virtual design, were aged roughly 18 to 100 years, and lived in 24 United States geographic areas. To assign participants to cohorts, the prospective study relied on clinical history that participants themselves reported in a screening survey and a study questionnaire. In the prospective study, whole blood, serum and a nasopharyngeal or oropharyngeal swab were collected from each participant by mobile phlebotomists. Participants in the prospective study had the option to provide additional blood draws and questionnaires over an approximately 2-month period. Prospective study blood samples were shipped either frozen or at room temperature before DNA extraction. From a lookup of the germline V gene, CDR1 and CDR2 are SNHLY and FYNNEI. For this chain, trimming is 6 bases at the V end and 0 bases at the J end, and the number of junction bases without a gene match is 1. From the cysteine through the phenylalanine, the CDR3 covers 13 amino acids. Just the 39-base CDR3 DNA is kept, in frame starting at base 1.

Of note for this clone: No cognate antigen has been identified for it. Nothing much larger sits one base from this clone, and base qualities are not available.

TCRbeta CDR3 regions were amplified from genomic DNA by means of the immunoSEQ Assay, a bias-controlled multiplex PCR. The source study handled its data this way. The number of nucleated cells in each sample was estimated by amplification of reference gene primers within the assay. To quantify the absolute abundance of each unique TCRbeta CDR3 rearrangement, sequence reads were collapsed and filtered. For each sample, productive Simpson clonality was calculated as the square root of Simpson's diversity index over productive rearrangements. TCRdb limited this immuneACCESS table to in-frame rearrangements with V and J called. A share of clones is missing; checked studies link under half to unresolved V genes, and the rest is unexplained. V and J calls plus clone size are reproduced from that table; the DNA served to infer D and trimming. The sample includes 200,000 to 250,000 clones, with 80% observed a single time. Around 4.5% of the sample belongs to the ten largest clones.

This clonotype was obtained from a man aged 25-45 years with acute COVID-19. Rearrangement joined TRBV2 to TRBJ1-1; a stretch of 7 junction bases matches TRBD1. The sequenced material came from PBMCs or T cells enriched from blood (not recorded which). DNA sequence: TGTGCCAGCAGACAGGGGATGAACACTGAAGCTTTCTTT. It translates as CASRQGMNTEAFF. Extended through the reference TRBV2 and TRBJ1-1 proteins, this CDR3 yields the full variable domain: EPEVTQTPSHQVTQMGQEVILRCVPISNHLYFYWYRQILGQKVEFLVSFYNNEISEKSEIFDDQFSVERPDGSNFTLKIRSTKLEDSAMYFCASRQGMNTEAFFGQGTRLTVV.